Sequencing of this T cell receptor beta chain was carried out in a study of T cell repertoires in cytomegalovirus infection. About the research overall: Both CMV infection and a matching HLA type were indicated by public TCR beta signatures. General observations from the study: It was HLA-C-restricted CMV-specific TCR beta clonotypes that dominated the response ex vivo. Accumulated public TCR beta family frequency recognized individuals carrying CMV together with the relevant HLA.

MiXCR, applied by TCRdb to the reads, yields one record per CDR3 protein. The table has fewer than 700,000 distinct CDR3 sequences, roughly a quarter seen once. The germline V and J ends were trimmed by 3 bases and 7 bases, with 16 bases remaining between them. The CDR3 extends over 14 amino acids. The germline gives CDR1 SQVTM, CDR2 ANQGSEA. Remarks on this clonotype: The antigen remains undetermined.

The rearrangement links TRBV29-1 to TRBJ2-1; the D call may be TRBD1 or TRBD2 (6 bases each). The TCR sequence derives from a human donor in good health (CMV status not recorded). Some clones in this sample may be carry-over from other donors' samples. Sequenced: CD8+ T cells from PBMCs. The CDR3 sequence is CSVDPRGLGNEQFF. The CDR3 region has the DNA TGCAGCGTTGACCCCCGGGGGCTTGGGAATGAGCAGTTCTTC.